This T cell receptor (beta chain) was captured in a study of cytomegalovirus exposure and HLA in healthy donors. Study conclusions and caveats: TCR beta sequences numbering roughly 16,000 were associated with HLA alleles at 0.05 false discovery rate in a later analysis.

A note on this clone: Its target is not known.

In the PCR, 60 Vbeta and 13 Jbeta primers were used. Sequencing used immunoSEQ multiplex PCR; TCRdb keeps in-frame clones, though not all of them. The sample has 70,000 to 95,000 clones, around 82% seen once; the top ten hold around 2%. Trimming shortened V by 2 bases and J by 4 bases, and 8 bases separated the two germline ends. Germline-derived CDR1 and CDR2 are MNHNS and SASEGT. The CDR3 extends over 13 amino acids. The sequenced sample consisted of PBMCs. This chain links TRBV6-1 with TRBJ2-5, with D possibly TRBD1 on 5 matching bases. The clonotype originates from a man younger than 30 in good health and CMV-seronegative. CDR3 DNA sequence: TGTGCCAGCAGTGAACAGGGCGGAGAGACCCAGTACTTC. The encoded protein is CASSEQGGETQYF.